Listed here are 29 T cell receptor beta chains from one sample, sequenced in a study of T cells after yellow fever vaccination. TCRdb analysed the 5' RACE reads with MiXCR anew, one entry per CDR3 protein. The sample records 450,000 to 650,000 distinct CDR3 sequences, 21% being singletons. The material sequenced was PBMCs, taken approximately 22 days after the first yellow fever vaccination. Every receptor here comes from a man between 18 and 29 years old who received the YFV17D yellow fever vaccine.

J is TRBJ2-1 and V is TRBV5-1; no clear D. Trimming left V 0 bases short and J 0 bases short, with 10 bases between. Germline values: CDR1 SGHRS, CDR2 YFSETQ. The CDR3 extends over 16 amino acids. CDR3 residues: CASSLAGNPSYNEQFF. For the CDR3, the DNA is TGCGCCAGCAGCTTGGCGGGCAACCCCTCCTACAATGAGCAGTTCTTC.

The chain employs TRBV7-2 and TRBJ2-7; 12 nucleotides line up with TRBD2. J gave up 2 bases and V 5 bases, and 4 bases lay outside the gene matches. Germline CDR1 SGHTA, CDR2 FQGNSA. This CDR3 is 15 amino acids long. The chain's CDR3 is CASSITSGGPYEQYV. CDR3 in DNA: TGTGCCAGCAGCATCACTAGCGGGGGGCCCTACGAGCAGTACGTC.

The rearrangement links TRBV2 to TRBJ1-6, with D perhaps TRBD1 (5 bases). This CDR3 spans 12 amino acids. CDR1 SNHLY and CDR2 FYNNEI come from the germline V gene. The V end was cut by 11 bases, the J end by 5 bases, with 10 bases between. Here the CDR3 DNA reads TGTGCCGGAACCAGGGATAATTCACCCCTCCACTTT. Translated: CAGTRDNSPLHF.

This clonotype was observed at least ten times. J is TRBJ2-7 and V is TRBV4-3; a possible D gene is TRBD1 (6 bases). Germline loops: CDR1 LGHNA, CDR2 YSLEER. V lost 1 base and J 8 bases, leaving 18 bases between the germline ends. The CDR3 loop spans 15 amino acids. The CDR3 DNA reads TGCGCCAGCAGCCAAGCTCCGCAAACAGGGTCCCAGCAGTACTTC. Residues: CASSQAPQTGSQQYF.

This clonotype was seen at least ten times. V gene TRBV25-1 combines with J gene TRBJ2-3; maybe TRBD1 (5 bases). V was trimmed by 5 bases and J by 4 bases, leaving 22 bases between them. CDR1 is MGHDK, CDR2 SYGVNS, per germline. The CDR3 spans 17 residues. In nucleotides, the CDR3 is TGTGCCAGCAGTCAGAGGACCGTAGGGGAAGGAGCAGATACGCAGTATTTT. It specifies CASSQRTVGEGADTQYF.

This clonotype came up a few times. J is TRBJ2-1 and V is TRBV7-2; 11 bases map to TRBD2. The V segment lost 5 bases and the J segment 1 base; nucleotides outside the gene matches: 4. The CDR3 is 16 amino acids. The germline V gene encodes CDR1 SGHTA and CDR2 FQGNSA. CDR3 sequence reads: CASSNGLAGSYNEQFF. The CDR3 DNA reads TGTGCCAGCAGCAACGGACTAGCGGGTTCCTACAATGAGCAGTTCTTC.

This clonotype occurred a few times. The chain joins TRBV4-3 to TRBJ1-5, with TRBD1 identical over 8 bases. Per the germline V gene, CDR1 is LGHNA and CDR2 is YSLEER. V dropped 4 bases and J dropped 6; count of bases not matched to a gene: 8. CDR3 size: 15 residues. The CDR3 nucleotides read TGCGCCAGCAGCCGTGACGGACAGGGAGGTCAGCCCCAGCATTTT. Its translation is CASSRDGQGGQPQHF.

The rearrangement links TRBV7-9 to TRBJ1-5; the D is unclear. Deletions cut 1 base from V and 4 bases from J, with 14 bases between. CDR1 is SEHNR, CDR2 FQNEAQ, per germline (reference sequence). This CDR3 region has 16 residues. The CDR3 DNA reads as TGTGCCAGCAGCTTAGGGGGTCGGGGATGGAATCAGCCCCAGCATTTT. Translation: CASSLGGRGWNQPQHF. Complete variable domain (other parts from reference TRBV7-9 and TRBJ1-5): DTGVSQNPRHKITKRGQNVTFRCDPISEHNRLYWYRQTLGQGPEFLTYFQNEAQLEKSRLLSDRFSAERPKGSFSTLEIQRTEQGDSAMYLCASSLGGRGWNQPQHFGDGTRLSIL.

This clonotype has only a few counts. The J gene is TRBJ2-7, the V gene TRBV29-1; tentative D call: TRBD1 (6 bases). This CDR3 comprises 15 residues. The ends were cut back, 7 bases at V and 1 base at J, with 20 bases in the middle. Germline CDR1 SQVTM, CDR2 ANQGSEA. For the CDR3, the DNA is TGCAGCGGGTTAGGTGCAGGGGCCCCGTCCTACGAGCAGTACTTC. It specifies CSGLGAGAPSYEQYF.

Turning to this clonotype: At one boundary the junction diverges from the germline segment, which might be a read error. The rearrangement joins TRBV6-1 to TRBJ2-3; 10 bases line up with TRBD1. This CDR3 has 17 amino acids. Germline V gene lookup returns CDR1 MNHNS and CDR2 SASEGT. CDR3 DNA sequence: TGTGCCAGCAGTGAACTCTTAGGGGGACAGGGGACAGGTACGCAGTATTTT. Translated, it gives CASSELLGGQGTGTQYF.

CDR3 nucleotide sequence: TGTGCCATCAGTGAATGGCAGGGCCCCTCCACAGATACGCAGTATTTT. Translating gives CAISEWQGPSTDTQYF. The V call is TRBV10-3, the J call TRBJ2-3; D possibly corresponds to TRBD1 (5 bases). The CDR3 consists of 16 residues. V lost 3 bases and J 2 bases, leaving 15 bases between the germline ends. Germline V lookup: CDR1 ENHRY, CDR2 SYGVKD.

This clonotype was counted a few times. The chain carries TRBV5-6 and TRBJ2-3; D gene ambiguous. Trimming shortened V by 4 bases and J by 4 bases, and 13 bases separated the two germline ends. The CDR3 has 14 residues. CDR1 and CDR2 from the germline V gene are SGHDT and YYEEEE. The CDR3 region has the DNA TGTGCCAGCAGCCAAACCGGATCCGCAGATACGCAGTATTTT. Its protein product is CASSQTGSADTQYF.

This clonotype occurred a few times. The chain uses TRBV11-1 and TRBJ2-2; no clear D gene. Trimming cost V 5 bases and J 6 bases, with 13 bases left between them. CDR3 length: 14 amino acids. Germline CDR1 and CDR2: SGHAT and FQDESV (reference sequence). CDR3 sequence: CASSPMDVPGELFF. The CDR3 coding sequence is TGTGCCAGCAGCCCTATGGACGTCCCCGGGGAGCTGTTTTTT.

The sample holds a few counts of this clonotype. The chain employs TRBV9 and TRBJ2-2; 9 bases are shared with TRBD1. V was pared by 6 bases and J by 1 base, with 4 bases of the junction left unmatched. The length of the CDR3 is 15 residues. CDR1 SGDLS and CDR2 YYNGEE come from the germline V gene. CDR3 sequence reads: CASTRDRVNTGELFF. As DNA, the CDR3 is TGTGCCAGCACCCGGGACAGGGTGAACACCGGGGAGCTGTTTTTT.

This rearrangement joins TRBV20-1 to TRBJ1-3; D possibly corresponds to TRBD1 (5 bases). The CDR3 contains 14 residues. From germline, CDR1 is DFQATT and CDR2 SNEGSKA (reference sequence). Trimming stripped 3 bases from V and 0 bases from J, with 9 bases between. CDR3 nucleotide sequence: TGCAGTGCTAGGGGGCCGAGCTCTGGAAACACCATATATTTT. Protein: CSARGPSSGNTIYF.

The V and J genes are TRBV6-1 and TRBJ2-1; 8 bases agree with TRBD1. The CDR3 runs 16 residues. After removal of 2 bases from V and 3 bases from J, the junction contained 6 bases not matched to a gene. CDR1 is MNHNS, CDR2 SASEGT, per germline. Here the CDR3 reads CASSEFGTGVYNEQFF. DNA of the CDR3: TGTGCCAGCAGTGAATTCGGGACAGGAGTCTACAATGAGCAGTTCTTC.

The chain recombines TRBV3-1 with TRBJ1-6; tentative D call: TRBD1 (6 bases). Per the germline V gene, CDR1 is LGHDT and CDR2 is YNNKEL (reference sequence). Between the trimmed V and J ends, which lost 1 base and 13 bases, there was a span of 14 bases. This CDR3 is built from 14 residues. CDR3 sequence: CASSQVSGRGPLHF. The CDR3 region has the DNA TGTGCCAGCAGCCAAGTGTCAGGAAGGGGGCCCCTCCACTTT.

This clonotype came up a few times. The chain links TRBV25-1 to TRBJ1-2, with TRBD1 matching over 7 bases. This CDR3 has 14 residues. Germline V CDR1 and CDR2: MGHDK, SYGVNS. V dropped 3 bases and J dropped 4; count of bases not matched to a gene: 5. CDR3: CASSESGGTYGYTF. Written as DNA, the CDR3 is TGTGCCAGCAGTGAGTCAGGGGGGACCTATGGCTACACCTTC.

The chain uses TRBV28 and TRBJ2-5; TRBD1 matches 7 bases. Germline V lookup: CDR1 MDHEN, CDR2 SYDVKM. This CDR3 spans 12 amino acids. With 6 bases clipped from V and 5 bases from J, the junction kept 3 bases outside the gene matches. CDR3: CASSQTGETQYF. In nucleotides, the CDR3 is TGTGCCAGCAGCCAGACAGGGGAGACCCAGTACTTC.

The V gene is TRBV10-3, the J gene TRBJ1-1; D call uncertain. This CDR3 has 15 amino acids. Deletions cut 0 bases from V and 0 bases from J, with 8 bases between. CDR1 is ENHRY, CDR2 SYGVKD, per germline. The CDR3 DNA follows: TGTGCCATCAGTGAGTCTGGAGCCATGAACACTGAAGCTTTCTTT. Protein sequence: CAISESGAMNTEAFF.

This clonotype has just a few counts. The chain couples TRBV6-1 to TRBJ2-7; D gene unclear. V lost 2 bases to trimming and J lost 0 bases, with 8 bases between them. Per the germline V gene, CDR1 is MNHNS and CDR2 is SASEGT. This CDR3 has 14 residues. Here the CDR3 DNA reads TGTGCCAGCAGTGAATACGGCAGCTCCTACGAGCAGTACTTC. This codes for CASSEYGSSYEQYF.

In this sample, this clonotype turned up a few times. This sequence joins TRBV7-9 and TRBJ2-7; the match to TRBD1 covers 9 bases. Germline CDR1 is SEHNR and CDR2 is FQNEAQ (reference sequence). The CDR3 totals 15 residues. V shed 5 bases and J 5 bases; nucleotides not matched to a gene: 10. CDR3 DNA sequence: TGTGCCAGCAGCATCCGGGACAGGGATTTCAACGAGCAGTACTTC. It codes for CASSIRDRDFNEQYF.

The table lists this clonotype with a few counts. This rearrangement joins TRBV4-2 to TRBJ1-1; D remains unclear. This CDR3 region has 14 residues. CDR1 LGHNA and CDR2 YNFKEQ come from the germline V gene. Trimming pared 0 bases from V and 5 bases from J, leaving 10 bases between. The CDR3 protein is CASSQDGSKTEAFF. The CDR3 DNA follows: TGTGCCAGCAGCCAAGACGGGTCTAAGACTGAAGCTTTCTTT.

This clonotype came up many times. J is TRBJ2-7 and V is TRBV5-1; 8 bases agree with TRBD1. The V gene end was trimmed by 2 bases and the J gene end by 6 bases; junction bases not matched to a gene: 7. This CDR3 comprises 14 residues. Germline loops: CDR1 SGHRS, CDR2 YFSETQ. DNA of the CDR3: TGCGCCAGCAGCTTACAGGGGGAGAGAGCCGAGCAGTACTTC. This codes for CASSLQGERAEQYF. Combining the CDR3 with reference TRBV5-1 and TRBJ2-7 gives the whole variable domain KAGVTQTPRYLIKTRGQQVTLSCSPISGHRSVSWYQQTPGQGLQFLFEYFSETQRNKGNFPGRFSGRQFSNSRSEMNVSTLELGDSALYLCASSLQGERAEQYFGPGTRLTVT.

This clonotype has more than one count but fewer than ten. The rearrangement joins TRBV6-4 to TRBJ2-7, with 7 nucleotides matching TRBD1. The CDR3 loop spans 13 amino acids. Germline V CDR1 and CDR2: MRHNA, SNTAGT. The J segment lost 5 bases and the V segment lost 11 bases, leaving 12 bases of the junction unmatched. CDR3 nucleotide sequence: TGTGCCTGGCGAGACAGGGTAACGGACGAGCAGTACTTC. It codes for CAWRDRVTDEQYF.

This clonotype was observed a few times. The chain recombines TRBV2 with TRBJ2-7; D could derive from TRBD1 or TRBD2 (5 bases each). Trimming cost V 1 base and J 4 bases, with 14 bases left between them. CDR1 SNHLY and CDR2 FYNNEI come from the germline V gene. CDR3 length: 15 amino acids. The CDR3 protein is CASSEGGTAFYEQYV. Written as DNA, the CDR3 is TGTGCCAGCAGTGAAGGAGGGACGGCGTTTTACGAGCAGTACGTC.

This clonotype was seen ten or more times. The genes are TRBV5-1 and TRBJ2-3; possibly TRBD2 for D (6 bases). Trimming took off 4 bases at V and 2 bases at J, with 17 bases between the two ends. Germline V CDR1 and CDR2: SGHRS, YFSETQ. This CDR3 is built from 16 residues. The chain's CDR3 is CASSARGGGNTDTQYF. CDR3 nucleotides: TGCGCCAGCAGCGCCCGAGGAGGCGGGAACACAGATACGCAGTATTTT. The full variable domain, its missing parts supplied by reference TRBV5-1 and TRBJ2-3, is KAGVTQTPRYLIKTRGQQVTLSCSPISGHRSVSWYQQTPGQGLQFLFEYFSETQRNKGNFPGRFSGRQFSNSRSEMNVSTLELGDSALYLCASSARGGGNTDTQYFGPGTRLTVL.

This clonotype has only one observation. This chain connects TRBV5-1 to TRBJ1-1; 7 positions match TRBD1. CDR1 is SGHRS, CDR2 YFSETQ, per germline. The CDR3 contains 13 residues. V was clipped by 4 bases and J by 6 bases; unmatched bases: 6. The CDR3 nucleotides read TGCGCCAGCAGCGTCAGGGGGACGGCTGAAGCTTTCTTT. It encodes CASSVRGTAEAFF.

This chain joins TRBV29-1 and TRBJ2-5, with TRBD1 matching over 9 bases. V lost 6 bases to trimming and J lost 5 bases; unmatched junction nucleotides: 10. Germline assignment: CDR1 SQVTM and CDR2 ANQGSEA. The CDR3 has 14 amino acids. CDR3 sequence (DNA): TGCAGCGTCGTAAGGACAGGGGTTAAGGAGACCCAGTACTTC. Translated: CSVVRTGVKETQYF.